Included here is one T cell receptor beta chain sequence, with context. Its binding antigen is unknown. One base away there is no much larger clone; base qualities are not given. These data belong to a study of blood T cell repertoires in COVID-19 (dated by TCRdb to about 2020). Study-wide context: Collaborator samples came from the United States, Italy and Spain and covered acute and convalescent phases of COVID-19. The material from the prospective study consisted of cDNA or gDNA derived from T cells, B-cell-depleted T cells, or PBMCs. The dataset comprised deeply sampled blood TCRbeta repertoires from subjects exposed to, actively infected with, or recovered from COVID-19. A freely available public database, intended as a resource for researchers studying the immune response to SARS-CoV-2, is where the repertoires were released. The samples were drawn from two sources: the first 160 participants of the ongoing ImmuneRACE study, and approximately 1,300 subjects contributed by 6 global collaborators. Nearly every sample came with metadata listing a de-identified subject ID, COVID-19 status, age in years and sex. Where available, HLA class I and class II types were taken from metadata supplied by the sample provider and were not determined by assay-based typing. Results the study describes overall, beyond this receptor: The amount of clinical and demographic metadata varied by source and participant and was provided uncurated.

The V end loses 0 bases and the J end loses 4 bases, and a stretch of 8 bases separates them. The germline V gene (reference sequence) specifies GTSNPN as CDR1 and SVGIG as CDR2. The CDR3 has 13 amino acids, counting the end cysteine and phenylalanine. The CDR3 DNA has 39 bases and is translated from base 1. TCRbeta CDR3 regions were amplified from genomic DNA by means of the immunoSEQ Assay, a bias-controlled multiplex PCR. In the original analysis: Within the assay, amplification of reference gene primers was used to estimate how many nucleated cells each sample contained. To quantify the absolute abundance of each unique TCRbeta CDR3 rearrangement, sequence reads were collapsed and filtered. For each sample, productive Simpson clonality was calculated by taking the square root of Simpson's diversity index across productive rearrangements. As stored in TCRdb, this immuneACCESS dataset retains in-frame rearrangements with V and J assigned. A fraction of the clones does not appear; measured against another copy, unresolved V genes explain less than half of the discrepancy, and the remainder lacks a known reason. For V, J and clone size, that table is used; D and trimming come from the DNA. The sample profile shows approximately 110,000 clones; 65% to 80% of them were found once. The ten largest make up less than 25% of the sample.

Whole blood was collected in K2EDTA tubes by collaborating institutions according to the institutions' own protocols. For TCRbeta analysis, collaborator samples were shipped as frozen whole blood, as isolated PBMCs, or as DNA extracted from either sample type. The TCR sequence derives from a man in his sixties or seventies with active or convalescent COVID-19. Specimen: peripheral blood. Recombination linked TRBV30 to TRBJ2-3; possibly the D gene is TRBD1, per 5 matching bases. The CDR3 region: CAWSVKGADTQYF. The DNA is TGTGCCTGGAGTGTAAAAGGGGCAGATACGCAGTATTTT. Joined to the reference TRBV30 and TRBJ2-3 proteins, this CDR3 gives the full variable domain: SQTIHQWPATLVQPVGSPLSLECTVEGTSNPNLYWYRQAAGRGLQLLFYSVGIGQISSEVPQNLSASRPQDRQFILSSKKLLLSDSGFYLCAWSVKGADTQYFGPGTRLTVL.